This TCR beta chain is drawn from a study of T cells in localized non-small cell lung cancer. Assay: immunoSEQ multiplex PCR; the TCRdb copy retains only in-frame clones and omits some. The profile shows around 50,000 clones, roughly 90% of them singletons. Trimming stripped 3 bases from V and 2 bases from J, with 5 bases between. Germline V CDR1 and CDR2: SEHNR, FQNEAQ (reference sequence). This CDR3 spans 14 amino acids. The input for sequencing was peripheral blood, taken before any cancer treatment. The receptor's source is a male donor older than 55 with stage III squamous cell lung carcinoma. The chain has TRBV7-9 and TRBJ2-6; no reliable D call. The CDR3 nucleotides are TGTGCCAGCAGCTTGATGGCTGGGGCCAACGTCCTGACTTTC. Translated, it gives CASSLMAGANVLTF.